This entry concerns a single T cell receptor beta chain. Its antigen specificity is not known. No much larger clone exists at a distance of one base, and base qualities are not known. The CDR3 has 16 amino acids, counting the end cysteine and phenylalanine. Of the read, only the CDR3 DNA is kept; its 48 bases are in frame from base 1. The germline V gene gives CDR1 as MGHRA and CDR2 as YSYEKL. Trimming accounts for 2 bases at V and 3 bases at J, while the number of junction bases matched to no gene is 2. The data were obtained in a study of T cell responses to AZD1222 COVID-19 vaccine (dated by TCRdb to the early 2020s). About the full investigation: TCR sequencing covered about 230 trial participants: some 210 given two doses of AZD1222 and about 26 given two doses of MenACWY control vaccine. Trial participants were enrolled into age subgroups of 18-55, 56-69 and 70-plus years, which contained around 140, 26 and 57 TCR-sequenced participants, respectively. What the work shows at the level of the full study, not this receptor alone: Participants were mostly white British and included more females than males, and it was suggested by the authors that clonal diversity may have been underestimated. Because no day 14 peak-response samples were available, the repertoires could be characterized only after the peak T cell response. The vaccine-associated CD4 TCRs covered the entire spike protein, and the dominant responses fell in regions 160-218 and 743-854. The 56-69-year group was small, and its depth increase did not reach significance, likely because of low power. A significant rise in spike-specific TCR breadth and depth was observed after two AZD1222 doses relative to day 0 and relative to MenACWY recipients. Epitopes outside the regions mutated in the B.1.351 and B.1.1.7 variants were reportedly recognized by nearly half of the unique spike-specific TCRs. Conclusions about previously exposed vaccinees are limited because only six or seven AZD1222 recipients were SARS-CoV-2 seropositive at baseline.

The label giving this sample's time point can be read as: about 28 days (+/-7) after the second vaccine dose. AZD1222 recipients whose second dose came at about 4 weeks and those whose second dose came at about 12 weeks were combined into one group, since spike-specific TCR depth and breadth did not differ between the two schedules. Samples from vaccinated people were obtained from the UK trials COV001 and COV002, which included a single-blind randomized controlled phase 2/3 trial of AZD1222 (ChAdOx1 nCoV-19) in healthy adults. Trial participant PBMC samples were collected at day 0 and day 28 after the second dose for TCRbeta chain sequencing. The CDR3 regions of human TCRbeta chains were subjected to immunosequencing. The study's own analysis went as follows. Repertoire TCRs were checked for matches against a reference library of SARS-CoV-2-specific TCRs that had been generated using the MIRA antigen-specificity platform. Breadth was defined as the fraction of unique TCRs that were SARS-CoV-2-associated. Depth was defined as the fraction of total T cells that were SARS-CoV-2-associated. Using the MIRA data, each spike-specific TCR was mapped to the spike region that the TCR reacts to and placed in a CD4 or CD8 class. Log10-transformed breadth and depth values were compared by one-way ANOVA with Sidak's multiple comparisons tests. The source is immuneACCESS, and TCRdb retained only in-frame sequences with V and J called. Part of the clones is not carried over; for the studies checked, unresolved V genes explain less than half of this, and the remainder is unexplained. Clone size and the V and J calls come from that table; the DNA yielded D and trimming. The sample table contains 110,000 or so clones; only one count was recorded for about 86% of them. The ten largest clones take up about 16% of the sample.

The chain is made from TRBV4-1 and TRBJ2-3; TRBD2 matches 13 bases in the middle. The material sequenced was peripheral blood, taken 28 days after the second AZD1222 dose. This receptor was taken from an adult who received the AZD1222 COVID-19 vaccine. The DNA sequence is as follows: TGCGCCAGCAGCCAAAGGACTAGCGGGAGTACAGATACGCAGTATTTT. Translated, this is CASSQRTSGSTDTQYF.